The TCR beta chain under discussion was sequenced for a study of T-cell memory formation after mild COVID-19. Study as a whole: TCR clustering was largely donor specific. Regarding the study as a whole: Pre-infection memory carried some responding clones, suggesting that cross-reactive memory joined. There was a balanced CD4/CD8 profile in clones contracting day 15 to 85, and later expanders leaned CD4+. Chiefly within CM and EM were the contracting CD4+ clones; CD8+ ones were within EMRA.

The trim removed 4 bases at V and 1 base at J, leaving 5 bases unmatched. The germline V gene has CDR1 KGHSH and CDR2 LQKENI. The CDR3 spans 16 residues. Comment on this clonotype: Its antigen is unknown.

One entry per CDR3 protein results from TCRdb running MiXCR on the 5' RACE reads. The profile covers some 270,000 distinct CDR3 sequences, with 15% appearing a single time and under 2.5% taken by the ten largest. The chain combines TRBV18 with TRBJ2-2; 8 positions match TRBD1. The sequence was collected from an adult woman who had mild COVID-19 (a few samples of this study predate the infection). Cell type and time point are not known. Sequenced sample: PBMCs or a T cell subset sorted from them (not recorded which). Here the CDR3 DNA reads TGTGCCAGCTCACGCGGACAGGGAAGGAACACCGGGGAGCTGTTTTTT. Protein sequence: CASSRGQGRNTGELFF.